This T cell receptor beta chain was captured by sequencing in a study of blood T cell repertoires in COVID-19 (TCRdb year 2020). In the study overall: Samples covering the acute and convalescent phases of COVID-19 were provided by collaborators in the United States, Italy and Spain. Where available, HLA class I and class II types were obtained from metadata supplied by the sample provider rather than from assay-based typing. The dataset comprised deeply sampled blood TCRbeta repertoires from subjects exposed to, actively infected with, or recovered from COVID-19. The prospective study material was composed of cDNA or gDNA derived from T cells, B-cell-depleted T cells, or PBMCs. A de-identified subject ID, COVID-19 status, age in years and sex were almost always included in the sample metadata. The samples were drawn from two sources: the first 160 participants of the ongoing ImmuneRACE study, and 1,200 or so subjects contributed by 6 global collaborators. The repertoires were released in a freely available public database meant as a resource for research on the immune response to SARS-CoV-2.

With regard to this clone: Which antigen it targets is not known. No much larger clone is present one base from it, and per-base qualities are unavailable.

The collaborating institutions used their own protocols to collect whole blood in K2EDTA tubes. For TCRbeta analysis, collaborators shipped samples in one of three forms: frozen whole blood, isolated PBMCs, or DNA extracted from either of those sample types. The immunoSEQ Assay, a bias-controlled multiplex PCR, was used to amplify TCRbeta CDR3 regions from genomic DNA. As for how the authors treated the data: Within the assay, amplification of reference gene primers was used to estimate how many nucleated cells each sample contained. To quantify the absolute abundance of each unique TCRbeta CDR3 rearrangement, sequence reads were collapsed and filtered. For each sample, productive Simpson clonality was calculated as the square root of Simpson's diversity index across productive rearrangements. TCRdb obtained this table from immuneACCESS and retained in-frame rearrangements with V and J assigned. These tables miss some clones; where compared with another copy, unresolved V genes account for less than half of the shortfall, and the remainder is unexplained. The DNA gave D and trimming, while V, J and clone size come from that table. The sample includes 95,000 to 100,000 clones, with almost 95% observed a single time. Clones ranked in the top ten supply 5% to 6% of the sample.

On the study overall, not on this receptor specifically: The amount of clinical and demographic metadata varied by source and participant and was provided uncurated.

The germline V gene specifies LGHNT as CDR1 and FRNRAP as CDR2. Deletion took 6 bases off V and 7 bases off J, with a span of 7 bases between the germline ends. Inclusive of the bounding cysteine and phenylalanine, the CDR3 is 11 residues long. CDR3 DNA only is kept here, 33 bases in frame from base 1. What was sequenced was peripheral blood. This receptor was obtained from a man over 45 with active COVID-19. This chain is built from TRBV12-5 and TRBJ2-1; no D gene can be assigned with confidence. The DNA sequence is given as TGTGCTAGTGGGGTCGGTAATGAGCAGTTCTTC. Protein translation: CASGVGNEQFF.